This is a list of T cell receptor beta chains from one sample in a study of CD8+ T cells in alopecia areata. The assay was immunoSEQ multiplex PCR, and TCRdb's table has in-frame clones only and misses some. The repertoire has roughly 76,000 clones, approximately 28% of them found once; the top ten carry more than 13%. The sequenced sample was CD8+ T cells sorted from blood, obtained at week 4, from a patient treated with tofacitinib. Receptor source: a human donor with alopecia areata. Each CDR3 is given with its conserved first and last residue. Fields, in order: V gene, J gene, clone size, D gene, CDR3 DNA, CDR3 protein. The D gene is left open where the match is weak. Not all rows give a size; the values are once, few, many and, for expanded clones, a class.

TRBV5-5,TRBJ2-5,NA,NA,TGTGCCAGCAGCTTAGGCACCCAAGAGACCCAGTACTTC,CASSLGTQETQYF
TRBV7-9,TRBJ2-2,few,TRBD2,TGTGCCAGCAGCCCCTTGGGACTAGGAAACACCGGGGAGCTGTTTTTT,CASSPLGLGNTGELFF
TRBV27,TRBJ2-1,few,TRBD2,TGTGCCAGCAGAGCGGGGCCCGCCGCCAATGAGCAGTTCTTC,CASRAGPAANEQFF
TRBV30,TRBJ2-1,NA,NA,TGTGCCTGGAGTGGGGGAACGACAGGCGATGAGCAGTTCTTC,CAWSGGTTGDEQFF
TRBV9,TRBJ1-2,NA,NA,TGTGCCAGCAGCGTACGAGGGATAGAAGACTATGGCTACACCTTC,CASSVRGIEDYGYTF
TRBV29-1,TRBJ2-5,NA,NA,TGCAGCCTTATAGGGAGAGCAGCTCCCCGGGAGACCCAGTACTTC,CSLIGRAAPRETQYF
TRBV30,TRBJ1-1,few,TRBD1,TGTGCCGGTACCCCAGGGGGGCCTACTGAAGCTTTCTTT,CAGTPGGPTEAFF
TRBV28,TRBJ2-7,many,NA,TGTGCCAGCAGTTACAGCACTCCCTACGAGCAGTACTTC,CASSYSTPYEQYF
TRBV28,TRBJ2-7,few,TRBD2,TGTGCCAGCAGCTTACTAGCGGGAGCCCGGTCGGACGAGCAGTACTTC,CASSLLAGARSDEQYF
TRBV16,TRBJ2-5,many,TRBD2,TGTGCCAGCAGCCAATCGGGACTAGCTGAGACCCAGTACTTC,CASSQSGLAETQYF
TRBV30,TRBJ1-3,NA,NA,TGTGCCTGGAGTGTTGACACCATATATTTT,CAWSVDTIYF
TRBV9,TRBJ2-2,few,TRBD1,TGTGCCAGCAGCGGACAGGGGGGCACCGGGGAGCTGTTTTTT,CASSGQGGTGELFF
TRBV29-1,TRBJ2-5,NA,TRBD2,TGCAGCGATTCCGGGGGGAACGGCCAAGAGACCCAGTACTTC,CSDSGGNGQETQYF
TRBV7-2,TRBJ2-7,NA,TRBD1,TGTGCCAGCAGAGGGGACAGAAAAACCTACGAGCAGTACTTC,CASRGDRKTYEQYF
TRBV4-1,TRBJ2-1,NA,NA,TGCGCCAGCAGCCAAGAGTACAATGAGCAGTTCTTC,CASSQEYNEQFF
TRBV5-1,TRBJ2-5,NA,NA,TGCGCCAGCAGCCCCGAGGGATCACAAGAGACCCAGTACTTC,CASSPEGSQETQYF
TRBV4-1,TRBJ2-7,many,TRBD1,TGCGCCAGCAGCCAAGGACAGGGACAGGCGTACTCCTACGAGCAGTACTTC,CASSQGQGQAYSYEQYF
TRBV19,TRBJ2-1,NA,TRBD2,TGTGCCAGTAGTAGCGCGGTGACTAGCGGGATTGAGCAGTTCTTC,CASSSAVTSGIEQFF
TRBV29-1,TRBJ2-1,NA,TRBD2,TGCAGCGTTGCGGGACTAGCGGGAGTCAATGAGCAGTTCTTC,CSVAGLAGVNEQFF
TRBV9,TRBJ2-3,NA,NA,TGTGCCAGCAGCGTAACTGGTAGCACAGATACGCAGTATTTT,CASSVTGSTDTQYF
TRBV28,TRBJ2-7,NA,TRBD1,TGTGCCAGCAGTTTGGAGACAGGGGTCTACGAGCAGTACTTC,CASSLETGVYEQYF
TRBV5-1,TRBJ1-1,NA,NA,TGCGCCAGCAGGGCGGGGGGGATGAACACTGAAGCTTTCTTT,CASRAGGMNTEAFF
TRBV29-1,TRBJ2-7,few,NA,TGCAGCGGCACTTACCGGGACCCTCCCTACGAGCAGTACTTC,CSGTYRDPPYEQYF
TRBV4-1,TRBJ2-2,NA,NA,TGCGCCAGCAGCCAGAGGGGGGTCGGGGAGCTGTTTTTT,CASSQRGVGELFF
TRBV27,TRBJ2-7,NA,NA,TGTGGATCGGGCCCCAAATACTACGAGCAGTACTTC,CGSGPKYYEQYF
TRBV29-1,TRBJ1-1,few,NA,TGCAGCGTTGGAGGTGACAGAGAAGCTTTCTTT,CSVGGDREAFF
TRBV30,TRBJ1-1,once,NA,TGTGCCAGGCAGGGAGCTTTCTTT,CARQGAFF
TRBV29-1,TRBJ2-3,few,NA,TGCAGCGTTCGAGGGCAACTCGTTAGCACAGATACGCAGTATTTT,CSVRGQLVSTDTQYF
TRBV10-3,TRBJ2-1,NA,TRBD2,TGTGCCATCAGTTCGGCTAGCGGGACCTTCGGGGTTGAGCAGTTCTTC,CAISSASGTFGVEQFF
TRBV29-1,TRBJ2-7,NA,TRBD2,TGCAGCGTTGAAGGTCGGGGGAGGGACTACGAGCAGTACTTC,CSVEGRGRDYEQYF